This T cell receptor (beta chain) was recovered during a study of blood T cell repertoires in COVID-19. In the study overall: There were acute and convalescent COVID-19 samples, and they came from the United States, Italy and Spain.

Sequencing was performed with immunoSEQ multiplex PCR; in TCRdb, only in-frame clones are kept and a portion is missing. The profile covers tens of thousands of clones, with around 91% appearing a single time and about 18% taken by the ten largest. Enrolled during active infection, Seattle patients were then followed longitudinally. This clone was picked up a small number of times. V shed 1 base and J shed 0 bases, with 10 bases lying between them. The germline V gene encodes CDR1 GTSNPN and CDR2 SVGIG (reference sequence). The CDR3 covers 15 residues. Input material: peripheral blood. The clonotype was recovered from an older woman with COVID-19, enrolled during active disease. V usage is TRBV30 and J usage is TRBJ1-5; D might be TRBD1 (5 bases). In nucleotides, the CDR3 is TGTGCCTGGAGTGAAGGGGTATATAGCAATCAGCCCCAGCATTTT. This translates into CAWSEGVYSNQPQHF.